A single sample is the source of the 14 T cell receptor beta chains below, sequenced in a study of cytomegalovirus exposure and HLA in healthy donors (dated by TCRdb to between 2016 and 2019). The method was the immunoSEQ multiplex PCR assay. For the multiplex PCR, a mixture combining 60 forward primers for TCR Vbeta segments and 13 reverse primers for TCR Jbeta segments was used. The immuneACCESS repertoire file appears here via TCRdb, limited to in-frame rearrangements. These files lack a portion of the clones; in checked studies, under half of the deficit traces to unresolved V genes, and the cause of the others is not known. This sample has under 200,000 clones in its table, and more than 70% of those were observed once. The ten largest clones capture less than 0.4% of the sample. The sample was PBMCs. The receptors originated from a boy younger than 10 in good health and CMV-seronegative.

The V gene is TRBV5-4, the J gene TRBJ1-2; 9 nucleotides agree with TRBD1. Germline V gene data show CDR1 as SGHNT and CDR2 as YYREEE (reference sequence). This CDR3 has 17 residues. V lost 4 bases, J lost 8 bases, and 18 bases stayed unmatched. In nucleotides, the CDR3 is TGTGCCAGCAGCGGGGGATTAGGACAGGGGAGATTCCGCGGCTACACCTTC. It is translated as CASSGGLGQGRFRGYTF.

This clone was detected only once. This rearrangement joins TRBV12-5 to TRBJ2-1; D possibly corresponds to TRBD2 (5 bases). The CDR3 spans 17 residues. Germline V gene lookup returns CDR1 LGHNT and CDR2 FRNRAP. Trimming cost V 3 bases and J 6 bases, with 21 bases left between them. CDR3 loop: CASGFLLASPRSNEQFF. The CDR3 DNA sequence: TGTGCTAGTGGTTTCCTCCTAGCATCCCCACGTAGCAATGAGCAGTTCTTC.

Notes on this clone: Sequence at one end of the junction differs from germline and may be a read error. The V call is TRBV7-7, the J call TRBJ2-7, with D perhaps matching TRBD2 (5 bases). Per germline, CDR1 SSHAT and CDR2 FNYEAQ (reference sequence). The CDR3 is made up of 13 amino acids. The CDR3 here is CASSLGSTYEQYF. CDR3 DNA sequence: TGTGCTAGCAGCTTAGGGAGCACCTACGAGCAGTACTTC.

The V gene is TRBV6-5, the J gene TRBJ2-5; TRBD1 is a possible D gene (7 bases). Per germline, CDR1 MNHEY and CDR2 SVGAGI. The V end was cut by 6 bases, the J end by 1 base, with 12 bases between. The CDR3 has 14 residues. CDR3 nucleotide sequence: TGTGCCAGCAGCCAGGGGGGTCCCCAAGAGACCCAGTACTTC. This codes for CASSQGGPQETQYF.

The chain joins TRBV19 to TRBJ2-5; TRBD2 aligns across 8 bases. V shed 5 bases and J 6 bases; nucleotides not matched to a gene: 8. CDR1 is LNHDA, CDR2 SQIVND, per germline (reference sequence). The CDR3 consists of 14 residues. The CDR3 region has the DNA TGTGCCAGTAGTCCTCAGACTAGCGTGAAGACCCAGTACTTC. Translation: CASSPQTSVKTQYF.

The V and J genes are TRBV5-1 and TRBJ2-3; D is perhaps TRBD1 (6 bases). Germline V gene data show CDR1 as SGHRS and CDR2 as YFSETQ. The CDR3 consists of 17 residues. V was pared by 1 base and J by 6 bases, with 21 bases between. The CDR3 loop is CASSLNSAATTGDTQYF. CDR3 coding DNA: TGCGCCAGCAGCTTGAATTCCGCAGCCACCACAGGGGATACGCAGTATTTT.

V gene TRBV7-9 combines with J gene TRBJ1-5; 8 nucleotides agree with TRBD1. Trimming removed 5 bases from V and 4 bases from J; junction bases left unmatched: 4. The germline CDR1 and CDR2 sequences are SEHNR and FQNEAQ (reference sequence). The CDR3 totals 14 residues. CDR3: CASSLGQGNQPQHF. The CDR3 nucleotides are TGTGCCAGCAGCCTAGGACAGGGTAATCAGCCCCAGCATTTT.

This chain joins TRBV6-1 and TRBJ1-4, with 9 nucleotides matching TRBD1. CDR3 length: 15 residues. Germline CDR1 MNHNS, CDR2 SASEGT. The trim removed 5 bases at V and 2 bases at J, leaving 3 bases unmatched. CDR3 sequence: CASSTGGGTNEKLFF. The CDR3 coding sequence is TGTGCCAGCAGTACAGGGGGCGGGACTAATGAAAAACTGTTTTTT.

This chain links TRBV30 with TRBJ2-2; D possibly corresponds to TRBD1 (5 bases). Germline lookup yields CDR1 GTSNPN and CDR2 SVGIG (reference sequence). Trimming took off 3 bases at V and 3 bases at J, with 20 bases between the two ends. This CDR3 has 17 amino acids. Here the CDR3 reads CAWRPLLRQPYTGELFF. CDR3 bases: TGTGCCTGGAGGCCCCTCCTTAGACAGCCCTACACCGGGGAGCTGTTTTTT.

The V and J genes are TRBV6-5 and TRBJ2-1; 7 nucleotides agree with TRBD2. The ends lost 6 bases at V and 7 bases at J; junction bases unmatched: 12. Per germline, CDR1 MNHEY and CDR2 SVGAGI. The CDR3 covers 15 residues. The CDR3 nucleotides read TGTGCCAGCAGGGATACTAGCGTCTTGGGTAATGAGCAGTTCTTC. This encodes CASRDTSVLGNEQFF.

V is TRBV5-5 and J is TRBJ1-2, with 8 nucleotides matching TRBD1. With V trimmed by 3 bases and J by 6 bases, 7 bases remained unmatched. This CDR3 has 14 amino acids. Germline V CDR1 and CDR2: SGHKS, YYEKEE (reference sequence). In DNA form, the CDR3 reads TGTGCCAGCAGCTCTTGGACAGGGTTGAATGGCTACACCTTC. This translates into CASSSWTGLNGYTF.

The rearrangement links TRBV15 to TRBJ2-7; weak D call: TRBD2 (8 bases). V lost 6 bases, J lost 3 bases, and 18 bases lay in between. Germline V gives CDR1 LNHNV, CDR2 YYDKDF (reference sequence). This CDR3 has 15 amino acids. The chain's CDR3 is CATSREQGTSYEQYF. The DNA for the CDR3 is TGTGCCACCAGTAGGGAACAGGGGACTAGCTACGAGCAGTACTTC.

The chain combines TRBV7-2 with TRBJ2-5; D is perhaps TRBD1 (6 bases). Trimming cost V 2 bases and J 1 base, with 14 bases left between them. The CDR3 has 16 residues. The germline V gene encodes CDR1 SGHTA and CDR2 FQGNSA. The CDR3 loop is CASSLRDTILQETQYF. The CDR3 DNA sequence: TGTGCCAGCAGCTTAAGGGACACTATTCTCCAAGAGACCCAGTACTTC.

This clone was seen only once. The chain uses TRBV19 and TRBJ1-2, with TRBD1 matching over 9 bases. This CDR3 has 16 residues. The germline V gene encodes CDR1 LNHDA and CDR2 SQIVND (reference sequence). Germline trimming cut 7 bases from V and 2 bases from J; bases unmatched to any gene: 11. CDR3 sequence (DNA): TGTGCCAGTATGGCCCGGATTGGACAGGGGAACTATGGCTACACCTTC. It is translated as CASMARIGQGNYGYTF.